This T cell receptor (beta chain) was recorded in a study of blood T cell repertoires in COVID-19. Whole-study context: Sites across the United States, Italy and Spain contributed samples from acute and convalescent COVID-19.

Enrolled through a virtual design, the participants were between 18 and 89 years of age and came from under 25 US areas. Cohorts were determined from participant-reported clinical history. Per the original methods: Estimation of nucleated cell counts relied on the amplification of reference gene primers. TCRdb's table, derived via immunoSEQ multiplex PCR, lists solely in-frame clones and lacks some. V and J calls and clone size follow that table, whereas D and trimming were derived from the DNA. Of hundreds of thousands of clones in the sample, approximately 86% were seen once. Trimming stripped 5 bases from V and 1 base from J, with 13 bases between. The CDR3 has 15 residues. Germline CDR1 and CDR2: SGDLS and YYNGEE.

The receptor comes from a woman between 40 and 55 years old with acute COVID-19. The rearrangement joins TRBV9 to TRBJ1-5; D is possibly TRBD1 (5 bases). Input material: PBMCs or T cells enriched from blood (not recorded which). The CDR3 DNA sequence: TGTGCCAGCAGTCGTCGGGGGGACAGCAATCAGCCCCAGCATTTT. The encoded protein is CASSRRGDSNQPQHF.